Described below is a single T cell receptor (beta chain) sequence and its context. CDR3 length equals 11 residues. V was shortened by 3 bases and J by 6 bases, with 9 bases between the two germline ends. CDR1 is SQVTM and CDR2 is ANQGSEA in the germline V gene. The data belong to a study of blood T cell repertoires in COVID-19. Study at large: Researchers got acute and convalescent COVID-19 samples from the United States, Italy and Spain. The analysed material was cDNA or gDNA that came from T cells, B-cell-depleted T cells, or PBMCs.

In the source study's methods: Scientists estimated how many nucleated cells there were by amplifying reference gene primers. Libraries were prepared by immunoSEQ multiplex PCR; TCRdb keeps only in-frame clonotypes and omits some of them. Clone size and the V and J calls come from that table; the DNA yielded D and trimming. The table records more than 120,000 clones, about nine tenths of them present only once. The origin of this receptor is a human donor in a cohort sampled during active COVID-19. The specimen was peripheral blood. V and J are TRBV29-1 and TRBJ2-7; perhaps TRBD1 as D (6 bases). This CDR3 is CSVDTGTEQYF. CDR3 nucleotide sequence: TGCAGCGTTGACACAGGGACCGAGCAGTACTTC.